Below, one T cell receptor (beta chain) is given with its context. These data are taken from a study of T cells in localized non-small cell lung cancer. The V gene's germline CDR1 is SGHTA and CDR2 FQGTGA. V trimming: 5 bases; J trimming: 5 bases; junction bases outside the gene matches: 15. This CDR3 comprises 17 residues. This table comes from immunoSEQ multiplex PCR, and its TCRdb copy is limited to in-frame clones, with some not included. The sample lists 23,000 or so clones, roughly 90% occurring once. The chain joins TRBV7-3 to TRBJ2-5, with TRBD2 identical over 9 bases. The starting material was peripheral blood, obtained before any cancer treatment. The receptor's source is a woman between 40 and 69 years old with stage I lung adenocarcinoma. The CDR3 sequence: CASSPYGGSGGGETQYF. CDR3 in DNA: TGTGCCAGCAGCCCCTACGGGGGTAGCGGGGGAGGCGAGACCCAGTACTTC.